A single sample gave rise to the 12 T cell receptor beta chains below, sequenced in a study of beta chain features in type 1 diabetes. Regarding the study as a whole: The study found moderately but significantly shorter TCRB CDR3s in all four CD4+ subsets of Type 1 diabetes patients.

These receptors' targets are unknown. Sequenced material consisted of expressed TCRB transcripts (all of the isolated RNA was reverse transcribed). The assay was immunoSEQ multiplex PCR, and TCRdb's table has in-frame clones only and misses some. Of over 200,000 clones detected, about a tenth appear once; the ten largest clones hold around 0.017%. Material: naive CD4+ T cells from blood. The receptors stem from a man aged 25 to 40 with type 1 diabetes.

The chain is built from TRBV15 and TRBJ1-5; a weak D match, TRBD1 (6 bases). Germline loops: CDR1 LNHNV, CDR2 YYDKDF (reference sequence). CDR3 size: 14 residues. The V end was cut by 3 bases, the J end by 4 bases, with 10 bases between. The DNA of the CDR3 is TGTGCCACCAGCAGTGGACAGAGGAATCAGCCCCAGCATTTT. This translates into CATSSGQRNQPQHF.

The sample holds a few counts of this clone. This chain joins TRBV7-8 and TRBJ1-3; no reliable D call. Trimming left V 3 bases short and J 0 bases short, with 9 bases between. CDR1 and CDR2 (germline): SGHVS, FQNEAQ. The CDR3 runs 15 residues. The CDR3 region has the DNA TGTGCCAGCAGCTTCGGACGGGACTCTGGAAACACCATATATTTT. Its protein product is CASSFGRDSGNTIYF.

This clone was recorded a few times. The CDR3 region has the DNA TGTGCCAGCAGCGTGGGACAGGTCCCTTCACCCCTCCACTTT. Amino acids: CASSVGQVPSPLHF. The J gene is TRBJ1-6, the V gene TRBV2; 8 nucleotides line up with TRBD1. This CDR3 is 14 amino acids long. Germline CDR1 SNHLY, CDR2 FYNNEI. V dropped 6 bases and J dropped 9; count of bases not matched to a gene: 7.

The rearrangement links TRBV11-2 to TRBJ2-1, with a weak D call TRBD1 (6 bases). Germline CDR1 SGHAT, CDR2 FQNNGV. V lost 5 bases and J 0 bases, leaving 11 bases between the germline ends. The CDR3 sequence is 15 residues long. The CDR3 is CASSRIGGSYNEQFF. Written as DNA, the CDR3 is TGTGCCAGCAGCCGCATAGGGGGCTCCTACAATGAGCAGTTCTTC.

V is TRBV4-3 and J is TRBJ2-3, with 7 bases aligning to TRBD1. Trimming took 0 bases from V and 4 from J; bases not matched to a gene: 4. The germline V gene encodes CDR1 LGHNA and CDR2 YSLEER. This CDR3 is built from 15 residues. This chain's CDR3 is CASSQDRQGADTQYF. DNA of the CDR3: TGCGCCAGCAGCCAAGATCGGCAGGGGGCAGATACGCAGTATTTT.

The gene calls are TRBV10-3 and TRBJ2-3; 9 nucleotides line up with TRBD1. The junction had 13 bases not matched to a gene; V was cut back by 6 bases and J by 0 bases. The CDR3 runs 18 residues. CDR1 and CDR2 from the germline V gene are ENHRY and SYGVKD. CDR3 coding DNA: TGTGCCATCAGCCCGGGACAGGGCCTCGGTTTTAGCACAGATACGCAGTATTTT. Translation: CAISPGQGLGFSTDTQYF.

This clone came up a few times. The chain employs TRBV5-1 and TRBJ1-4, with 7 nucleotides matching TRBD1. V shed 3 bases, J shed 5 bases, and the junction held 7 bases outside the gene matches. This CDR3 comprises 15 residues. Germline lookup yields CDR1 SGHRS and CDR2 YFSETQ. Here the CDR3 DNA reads TGCGCCAGCAGCTACGACAGGGTCGGGAATGAAAAACTGTTTTTT. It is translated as CASSYDRVGNEKLFF.

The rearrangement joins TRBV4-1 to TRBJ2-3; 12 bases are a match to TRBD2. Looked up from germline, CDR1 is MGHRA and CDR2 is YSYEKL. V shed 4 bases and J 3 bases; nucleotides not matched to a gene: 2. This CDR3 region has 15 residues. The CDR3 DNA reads TGCGCCAGCAGCCTGACTAGCGGGGGTACAGATACGCAGTATTTT. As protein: CASSLTSGGTDTQYF.

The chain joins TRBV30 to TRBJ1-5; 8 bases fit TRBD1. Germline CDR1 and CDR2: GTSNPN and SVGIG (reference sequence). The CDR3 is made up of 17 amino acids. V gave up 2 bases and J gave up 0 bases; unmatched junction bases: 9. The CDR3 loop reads CAWSQGAGGYSNQPQHF. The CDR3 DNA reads TGTGCCTGGAGTCAGGGGGCCGGGGGATATAGCAATCAGCCCCAGCATTTT.

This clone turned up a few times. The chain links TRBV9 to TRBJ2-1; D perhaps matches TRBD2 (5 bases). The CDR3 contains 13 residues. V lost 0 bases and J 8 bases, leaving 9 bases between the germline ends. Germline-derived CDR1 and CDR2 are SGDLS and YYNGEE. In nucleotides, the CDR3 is TGTGCCAGCAGCGTAGGGCCGGACTATGAGCAGTTCTTC. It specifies CASSVGPDYEQFF.

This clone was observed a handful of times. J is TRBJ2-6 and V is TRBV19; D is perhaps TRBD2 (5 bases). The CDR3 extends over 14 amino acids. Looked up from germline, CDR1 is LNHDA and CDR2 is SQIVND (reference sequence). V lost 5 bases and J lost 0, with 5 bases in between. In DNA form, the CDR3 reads TGTGCCAGTAGTGGAGGCTCTGGGGCCAACGTCCTGACTTTC. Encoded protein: CASSGGSGANVLTF. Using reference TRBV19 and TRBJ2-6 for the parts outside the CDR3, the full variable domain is DGGITQSPKYLFRKEGQNVTLSCEQNLNHDAMYWYRQDPGQGLRLIYYSQIVNDFQKGDIAEGYSVSREKKESFPLTVTSAQKNPTAFYLCASSGGSGANVLTFGAGSRLTVL.

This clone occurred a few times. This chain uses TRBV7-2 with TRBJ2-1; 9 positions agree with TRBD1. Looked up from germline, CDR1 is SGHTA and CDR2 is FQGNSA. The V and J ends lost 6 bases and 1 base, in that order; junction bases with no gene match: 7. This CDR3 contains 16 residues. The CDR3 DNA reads TGTGCCAGCAGTTTCACCGGGACAGGGTCCTACAATGAGCAGTTCTTC. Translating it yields CASSFTGTGSYNEQFF.